This TCR beta chain appears in the sequencing data of a study of CD8 T cells in ankylosing spondylitis. Whole-study results and caveats: Some of the motif variants had earlier been found in reactive arthritis patients' fluid and blood. There was a TCR beta motif, made of several highly homologous variants, that appeared characteristic of ankylosing spondylitis blood. Disease-associated clones were CD8+ and fairly uncommon in peripheral blood.

Quantitative 5'-RACE with molecular barcodes generated TCR beta libraries. TCRdb fed the 5' RACE reads into MiXCR, producing one record per CDR3 protein. The sample consists of more than 650,000 distinct CDR3 sequences, roughly 12% of them appearing once. For this clonotype: Antigen specificity is unknown.

Germline V lookup: CDR1 SGHDT, CDR2 YYEEEE. Trimming took 8 bases from V and 5 from J; bases not matched to a gene: 9. The CDR3 runs 13 residues. The chain couples TRBV5-6 to TRBJ2-5; 7 bases are a match to TRBD1. The source is a male donor with ankylosing spondylitis. Input material: blood, either unsorted or a sorted T cell fraction (not recorded which). The CDR3: CASQLVRGETQYF. The CDR3 DNA follows: TGTGCCAGTCAGCTTGTCAGGGGGGAGACCCAGTACTTC.